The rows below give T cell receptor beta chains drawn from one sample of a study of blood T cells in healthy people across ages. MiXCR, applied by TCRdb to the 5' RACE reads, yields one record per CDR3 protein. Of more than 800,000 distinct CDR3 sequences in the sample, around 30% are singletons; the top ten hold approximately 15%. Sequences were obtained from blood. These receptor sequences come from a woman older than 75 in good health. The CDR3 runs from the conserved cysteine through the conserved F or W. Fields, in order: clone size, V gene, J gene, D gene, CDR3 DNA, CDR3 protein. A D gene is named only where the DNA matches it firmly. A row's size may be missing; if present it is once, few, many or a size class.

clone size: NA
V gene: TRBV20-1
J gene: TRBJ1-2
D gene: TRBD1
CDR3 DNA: TGCAGTGCCCGAAGGTCAACAGGGGAAGGCTACACCTTC
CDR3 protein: CSARRSTGEGYTF

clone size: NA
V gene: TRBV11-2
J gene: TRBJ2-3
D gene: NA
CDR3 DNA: TGTGCCACCAGTGATCCAAGGACAAGACCAGATACGCAGTATTTT
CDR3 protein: CATSDPRTRPDTQYF

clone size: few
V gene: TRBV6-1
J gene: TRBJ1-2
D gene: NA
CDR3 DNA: TGTGCCAGCAGTGAAGCGCGTACGGTATTCTATGGCTACACCTTC
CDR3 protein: CASSEARTVFYGYTF

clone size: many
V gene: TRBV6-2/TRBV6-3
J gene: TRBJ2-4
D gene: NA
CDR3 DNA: TGTGCCAGCAGTTACGCACAGGGATGGGGAAACATTCAGTACTTC
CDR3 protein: CASSYAQGWGNIQYF

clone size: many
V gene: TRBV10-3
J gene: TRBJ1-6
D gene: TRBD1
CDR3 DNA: TGTGCCATCAGAGACACAGGGGTCCAATCACCCCTCCACTTT
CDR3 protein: CAIRDTGVQSPLHF

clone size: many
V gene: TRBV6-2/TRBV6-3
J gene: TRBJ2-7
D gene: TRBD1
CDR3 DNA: TGTGCCAGCAGTTCTACAGGGGGCAACAACGAGCAGTACTTC
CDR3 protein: CASSSTGGNNEQYF

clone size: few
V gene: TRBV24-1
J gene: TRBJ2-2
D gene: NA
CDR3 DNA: TGTGCCACCAGTGATTACAGGGCCGGAAAAGCCGGGGAGCTGTTTTTT
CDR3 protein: CATSDYRAGKAGELFF

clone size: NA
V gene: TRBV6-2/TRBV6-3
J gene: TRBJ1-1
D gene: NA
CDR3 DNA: TGTGCCAGCAGATATTCAGGGCAATCCACTGAAGCTTTCTTT
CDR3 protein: CASRYSGQSTEAFF

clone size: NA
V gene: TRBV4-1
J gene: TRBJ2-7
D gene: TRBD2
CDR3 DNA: TGCGCCAGCAGCCAAACTAGCGGCCCCGAGGAGCAGTACTTC
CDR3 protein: CASSQTSGPEEQYF

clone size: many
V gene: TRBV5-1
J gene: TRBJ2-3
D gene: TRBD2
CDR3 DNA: TGCGCCAGCAGCTTCGGCGGGGGGACCACAGATACGCAGTATTTT
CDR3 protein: CASSFGGGTTDTQYF

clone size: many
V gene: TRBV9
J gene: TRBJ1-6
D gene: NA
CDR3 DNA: TGTGCCAGCAGCGTAGACGGGAGCTCCTATAATTCACCCCTCCACTTT
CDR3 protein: CASSVDGSSYNSPLHF

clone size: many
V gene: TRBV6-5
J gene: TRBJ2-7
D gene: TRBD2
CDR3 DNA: TGTGCCAGCAGTCACGGGACTAGCGGGGGCTCCTACGAGCAGTACTTC
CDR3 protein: CASSHGTSGGSYEQYF

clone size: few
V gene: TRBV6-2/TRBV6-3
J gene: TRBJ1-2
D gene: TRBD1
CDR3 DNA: TGTGCCAGCAGTTGGTCGGACAGGGTAGGGTACACCTTC
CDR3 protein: CASSWSDRVGYTF

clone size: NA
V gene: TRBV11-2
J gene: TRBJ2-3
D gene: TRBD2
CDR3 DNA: TGTGCCAGCAGCTTGGTACTAGCGGGGCCCAATACATACACAGATGCGCAGTATTTT
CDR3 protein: CASSLVLAGPNTYTDAQYF

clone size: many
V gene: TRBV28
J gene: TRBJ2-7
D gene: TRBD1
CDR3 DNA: TGTGCCAGCAGTACAAAGACAGGGATCTCCTACGAGCAGTACTTC
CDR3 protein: CASSTKTGISYEQYF

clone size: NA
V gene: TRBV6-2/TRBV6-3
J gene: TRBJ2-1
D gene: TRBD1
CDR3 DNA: TGTGCCAGCAGCCTCCGGGACAGGGAACACAATGAGCAGTTCTTC
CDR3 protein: CASSLRDREHNEQFF

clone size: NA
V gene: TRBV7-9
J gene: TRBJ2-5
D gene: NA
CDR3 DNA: TGTGCCAGCGGCCTCCGGGGGCTCCAAGAGACCCAGTACTTC
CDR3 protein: CASGLRGLQETQYF

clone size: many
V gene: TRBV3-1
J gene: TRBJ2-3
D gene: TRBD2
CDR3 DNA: TGTGCCAGCAGCCACTTTAGCGGGGGCACAGATACGCAGTATTTT
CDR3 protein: CASSHFSGGTDTQYF

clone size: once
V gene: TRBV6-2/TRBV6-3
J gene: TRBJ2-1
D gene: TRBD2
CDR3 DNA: TGTGCCAGCAGAGGGGGACTAGCGGGTGACTCCTACAATGAGCAGTTCTTC
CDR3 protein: CASRGGLAGDSYNEQFF

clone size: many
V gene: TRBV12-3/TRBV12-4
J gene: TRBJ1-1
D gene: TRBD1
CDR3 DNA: TGTGCCAGCAGTACGACCGGGACAGGGAGCGGGTTGGCTTTCTTT
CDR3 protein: CASSTTGTGSGLAFF

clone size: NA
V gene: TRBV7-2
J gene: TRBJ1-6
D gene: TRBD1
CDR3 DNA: TGTGCCAGCAGCTCGGACAGGGGTAAGAACTCACCCCTCCACTTT
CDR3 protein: CASSSDRGKNSPLHF

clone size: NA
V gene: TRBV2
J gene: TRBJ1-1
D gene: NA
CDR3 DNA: TGTGCCAGCAGTGATTGGCGACCTAACACTGAAGCTTTCTTT
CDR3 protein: CASSDWRPNTEAFF

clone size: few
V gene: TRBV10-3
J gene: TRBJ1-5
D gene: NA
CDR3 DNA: TGTGCCATCAGTGCGACGACCCTACAGCCCCAGCATTTT
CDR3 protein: CAISATTLQPQHF

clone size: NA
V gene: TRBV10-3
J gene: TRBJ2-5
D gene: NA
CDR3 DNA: TGTGCCATCAGTGAACCAGTCATTGATACGGGGGAGCAGTACTTC
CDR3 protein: CAISEPVIDTGEQYF